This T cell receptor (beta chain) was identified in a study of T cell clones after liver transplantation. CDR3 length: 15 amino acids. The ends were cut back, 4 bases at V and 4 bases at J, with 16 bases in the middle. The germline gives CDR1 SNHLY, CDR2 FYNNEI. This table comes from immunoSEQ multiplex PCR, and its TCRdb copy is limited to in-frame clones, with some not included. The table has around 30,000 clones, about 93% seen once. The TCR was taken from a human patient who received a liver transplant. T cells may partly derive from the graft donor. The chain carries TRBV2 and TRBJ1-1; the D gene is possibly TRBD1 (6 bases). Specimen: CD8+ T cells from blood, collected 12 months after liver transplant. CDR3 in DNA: TGTGCCAGCAGTGCCCCTGGGGGCACCTTCACTGAAGCTTTCTTT. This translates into CASSAPGGTFTEAFF.